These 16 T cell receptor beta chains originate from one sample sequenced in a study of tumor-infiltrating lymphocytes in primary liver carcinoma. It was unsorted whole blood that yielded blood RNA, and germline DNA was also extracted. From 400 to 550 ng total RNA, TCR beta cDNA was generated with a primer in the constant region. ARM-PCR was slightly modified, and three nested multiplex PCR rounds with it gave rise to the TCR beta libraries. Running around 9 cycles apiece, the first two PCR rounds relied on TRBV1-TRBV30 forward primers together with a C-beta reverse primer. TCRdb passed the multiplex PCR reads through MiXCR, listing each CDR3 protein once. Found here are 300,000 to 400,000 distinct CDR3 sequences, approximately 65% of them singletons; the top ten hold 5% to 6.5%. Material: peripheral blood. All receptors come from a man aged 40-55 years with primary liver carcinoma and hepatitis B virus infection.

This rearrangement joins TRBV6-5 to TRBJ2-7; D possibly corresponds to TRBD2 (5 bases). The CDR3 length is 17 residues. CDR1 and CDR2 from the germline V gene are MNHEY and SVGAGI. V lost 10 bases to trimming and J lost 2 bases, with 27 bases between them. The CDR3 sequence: CANITALAPDYPYEQYF. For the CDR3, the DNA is TGTGCCAACATTACGGCTTTGGCTCCCGACTATCCCTACGAGCAGTACTTC.

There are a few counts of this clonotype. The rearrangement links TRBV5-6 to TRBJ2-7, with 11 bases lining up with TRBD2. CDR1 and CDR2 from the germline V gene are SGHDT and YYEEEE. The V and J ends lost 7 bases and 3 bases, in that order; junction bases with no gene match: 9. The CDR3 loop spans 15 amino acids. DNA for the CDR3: TGTGCCAGCTTTTCGACCGGGACTAGCGGCTACGAGCAGTACTTC. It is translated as CASFSTGTSGYEQYF.

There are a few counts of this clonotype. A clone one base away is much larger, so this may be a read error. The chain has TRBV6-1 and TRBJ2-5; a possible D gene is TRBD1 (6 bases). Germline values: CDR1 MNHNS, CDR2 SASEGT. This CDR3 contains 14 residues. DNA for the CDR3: TGTGCCGGCAGTGCTGGACAGAGCCAAGAGACCCAGTACTTC. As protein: CAGSAGQSQETQYF.

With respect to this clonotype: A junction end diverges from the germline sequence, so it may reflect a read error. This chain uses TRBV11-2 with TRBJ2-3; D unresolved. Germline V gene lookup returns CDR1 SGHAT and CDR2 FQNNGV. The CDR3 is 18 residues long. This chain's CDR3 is CASSILPVHQRRTDAQYF. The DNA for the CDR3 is TGTGCCAGCAGCATCCTCCCGGTACACCAAAGGAGAACAGATGCGCAGTATTTT. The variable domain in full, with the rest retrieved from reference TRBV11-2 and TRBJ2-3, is EAGVAQSPRYKIIEKRQSVAFWCNPISGHATLYWYQQILGQGPKLLIQFQNNGVVDDSQLPKDRFSAERLKGVDSTLKIQPAKLEDSAVYLCASSILPVHQRRTDAQYFGPGTRLTVL.

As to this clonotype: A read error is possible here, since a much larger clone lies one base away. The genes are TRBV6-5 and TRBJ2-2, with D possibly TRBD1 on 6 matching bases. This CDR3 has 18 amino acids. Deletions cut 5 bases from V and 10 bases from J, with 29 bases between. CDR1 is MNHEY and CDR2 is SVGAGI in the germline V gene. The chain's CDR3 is CASSHGAGADTLFEELFF. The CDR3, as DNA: TGTGCCAGCAGTCACGGGGCAGGGGCGGATACACTCTTCGAGGAGCTGTTTTTT.

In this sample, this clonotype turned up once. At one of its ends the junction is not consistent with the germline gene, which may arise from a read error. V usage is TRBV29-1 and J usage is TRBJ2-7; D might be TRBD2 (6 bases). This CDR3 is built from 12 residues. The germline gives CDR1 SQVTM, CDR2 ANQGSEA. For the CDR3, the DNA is TGCATCGTTGATGCAACCGGGGGCGAGCAGTACTTC. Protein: CIVDATGGEQYF.

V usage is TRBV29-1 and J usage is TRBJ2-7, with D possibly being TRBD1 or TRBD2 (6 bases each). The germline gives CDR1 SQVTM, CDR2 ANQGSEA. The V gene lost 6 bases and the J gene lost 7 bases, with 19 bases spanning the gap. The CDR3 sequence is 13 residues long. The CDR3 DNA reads TGCAGCGTGGGGGGCGAGGGCCTGTCAGAGCAGTACTTC. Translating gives CSVGGEGLSEQYF.

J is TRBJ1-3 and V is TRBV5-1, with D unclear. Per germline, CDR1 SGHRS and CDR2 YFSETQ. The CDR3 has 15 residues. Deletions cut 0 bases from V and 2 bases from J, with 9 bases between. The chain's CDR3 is CASSLAGSAGNTIYF. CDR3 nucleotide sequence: TGCGCCAGCAGCTTGGCCGGGAGCGCTGGAAACACCATATATTTT. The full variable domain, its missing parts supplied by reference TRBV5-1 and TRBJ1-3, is KAGVTQTPRYLIKTRGQQVTLSCSPISGHRSVSWYQQTPGQGLQFLFEYFSETQRNKGNFPGRFSGRQFSNSRSEMNVSTLELGDSALYLCASSLAGSAGNTIYFGEGSWLTVV.

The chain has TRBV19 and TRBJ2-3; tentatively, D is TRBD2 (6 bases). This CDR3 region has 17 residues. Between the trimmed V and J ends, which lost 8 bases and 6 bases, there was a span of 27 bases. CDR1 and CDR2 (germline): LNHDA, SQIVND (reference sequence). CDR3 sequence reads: CASRRDYWGQPSDTQYF. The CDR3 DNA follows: TGTGCCAGTCGGCGGGATTACTGGGGCCAACCTTCCGATACGCAGTATTTT.

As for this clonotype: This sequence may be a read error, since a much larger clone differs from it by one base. CDR3 protein: CASNEALSPPTLTPTNEKLFF. The CDR3 coding sequence is TGTGCCAGCAATGAAGCGTTATCCCCCCCCACTTTGACACCAACTAATGAAAAACTGTTTTTT. V and J are TRBV6-2 or TRBV6-3 and TRBJ1-4; D gene unclear. The CDR3 runs to 21 residues. Trimming pared 7 bases from V and 0 bases from J, leaving 30 bases between. In germline, CDR1 is MNHEY, CDR2 SVGEGT.

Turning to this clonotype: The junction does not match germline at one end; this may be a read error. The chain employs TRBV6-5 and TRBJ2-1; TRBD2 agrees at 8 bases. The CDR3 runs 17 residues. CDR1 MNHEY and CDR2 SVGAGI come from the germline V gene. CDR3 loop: CTSSAWWRSGSGDEQFF. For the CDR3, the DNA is TGTACCAGCAGCGCATGGTGGCGCAGCGGGAGTGGGGATGAGCAGTTCTTC.

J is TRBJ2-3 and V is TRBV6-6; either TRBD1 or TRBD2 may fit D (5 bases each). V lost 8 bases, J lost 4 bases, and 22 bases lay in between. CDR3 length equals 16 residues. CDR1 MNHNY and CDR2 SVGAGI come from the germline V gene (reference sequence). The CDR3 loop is CASGVSGRMSADTQYF. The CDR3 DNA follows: TGTGCCAGCGGTGTTTCGGGACGGATGAGTGCAGATACGCAGTATTTT.

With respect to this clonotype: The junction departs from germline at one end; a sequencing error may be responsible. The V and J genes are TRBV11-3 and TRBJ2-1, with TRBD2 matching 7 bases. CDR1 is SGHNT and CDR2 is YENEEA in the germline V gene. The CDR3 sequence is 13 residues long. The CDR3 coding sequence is TGTGTCAGCAGCTTAGCGGGTTTCAATGAGCAGCTCTTC. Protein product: CVSSLAGFNEQLF.

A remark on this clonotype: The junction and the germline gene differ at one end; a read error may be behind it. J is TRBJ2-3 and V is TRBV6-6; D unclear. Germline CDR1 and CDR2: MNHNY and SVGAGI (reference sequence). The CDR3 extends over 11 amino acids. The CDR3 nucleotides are TGTGCCACCAGTACCCCCGATAAGCAGTATTTT. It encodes CATSTPDKQYF.

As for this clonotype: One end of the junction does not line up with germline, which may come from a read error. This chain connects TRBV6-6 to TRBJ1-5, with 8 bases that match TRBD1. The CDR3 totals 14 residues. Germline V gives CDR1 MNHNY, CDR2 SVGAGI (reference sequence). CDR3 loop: CTSSSRDRNQPQHF. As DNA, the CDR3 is TGTACCAGCAGTAGCCGGGACAGGAATCAGCCCCAGCATTTT.

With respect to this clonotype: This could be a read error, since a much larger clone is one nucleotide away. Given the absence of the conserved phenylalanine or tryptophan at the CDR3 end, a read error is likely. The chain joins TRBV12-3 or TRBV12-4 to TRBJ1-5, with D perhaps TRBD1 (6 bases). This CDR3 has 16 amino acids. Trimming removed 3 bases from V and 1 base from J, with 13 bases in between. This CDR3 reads CASSLGARASNQPQHC. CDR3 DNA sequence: TGTGCCAGCAGTTTGGGGGCGCGGGCAAGCAATCAGCCCCAGCATTGT.